This TCR beta chain is drawn from a study of cytomegalovirus exposure and HLA in healthy donors. The length of the CDR3 is 20 residues. Trimming at V came to 0 bases and at J to 1 base, leaving 9 bases not matched to a gene. Germline values: CDR1 LGHNA, CDR2 YSLEER. 13 Jbeta primers and 60 Vbeta primers were used for the PCR. Generated by immunoSEQ multiplex PCR, the TCRdb table keeps only in-frame clones and is missing some. Here the sample spans some 160,000 clones, roughly 9.4% being singletons. Input material: PBMCs. V is TRBV4-3 and J is TRBJ2-2; TRBD1 matches 12 bases. This sequence originates from a male donor in good health and CMV-seronegative. The DNA of the CDR3 is TGCGCCAGCAGCCAAGATCGAGTCGGGACAGGGGGCATGAACACCGGGGAGCTGTTTTTT. Translation: CASSQDRVGTGGMNTGELFF.